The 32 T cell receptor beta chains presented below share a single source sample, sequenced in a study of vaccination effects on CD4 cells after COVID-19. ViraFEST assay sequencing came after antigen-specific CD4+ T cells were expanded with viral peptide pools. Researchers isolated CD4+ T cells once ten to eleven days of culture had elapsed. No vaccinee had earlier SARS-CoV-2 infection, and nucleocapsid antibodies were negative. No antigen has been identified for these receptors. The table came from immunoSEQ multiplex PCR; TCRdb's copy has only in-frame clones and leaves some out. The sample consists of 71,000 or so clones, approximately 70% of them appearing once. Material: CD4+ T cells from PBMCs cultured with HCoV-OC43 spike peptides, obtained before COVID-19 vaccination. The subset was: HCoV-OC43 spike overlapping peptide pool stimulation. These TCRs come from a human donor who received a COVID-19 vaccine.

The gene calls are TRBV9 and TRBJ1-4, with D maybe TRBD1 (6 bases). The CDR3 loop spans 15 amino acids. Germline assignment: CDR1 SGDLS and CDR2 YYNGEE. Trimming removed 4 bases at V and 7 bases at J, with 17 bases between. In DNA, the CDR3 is TGTGCCAGCAGCCCGAAGGGGGGTATGTTTGAAAAACTGTTTTTT. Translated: CASSPKGGMFEKLFF.

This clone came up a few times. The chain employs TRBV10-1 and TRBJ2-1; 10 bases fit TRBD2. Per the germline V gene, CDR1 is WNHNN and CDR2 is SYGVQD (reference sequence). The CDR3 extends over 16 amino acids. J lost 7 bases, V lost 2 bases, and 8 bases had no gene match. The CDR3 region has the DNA TGCGCCAGCAGTGAGCGTGGTAGCGGGGGGCGAAATGAGCAGTTCTTC. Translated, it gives CASSERGSGGRNEQFF.

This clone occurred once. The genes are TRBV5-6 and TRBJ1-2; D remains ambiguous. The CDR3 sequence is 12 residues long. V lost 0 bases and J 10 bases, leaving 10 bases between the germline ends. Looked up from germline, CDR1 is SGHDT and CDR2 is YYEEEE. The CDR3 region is CASSLALRNYTF. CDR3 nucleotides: TGTGCCAGCAGCTTGGCCCTACGGAACTACACCTTC.

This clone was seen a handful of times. CDR3 coding DNA: TGTGCCAGCAGGGCGGGACTGGGCACAGATACGCAGTATTTT. Translated, it gives CASRAGLGTDTQYF. The rearrangement joins TRBV2 to TRBJ2-3; D is perhaps TRBD2 (6 bases). Trimming stripped 6 bases from V and 1 base from J, with 11 bases between. There are 14 residues in the CDR3. Germline assignment: CDR1 SNHLY and CDR2 FYNNEI.

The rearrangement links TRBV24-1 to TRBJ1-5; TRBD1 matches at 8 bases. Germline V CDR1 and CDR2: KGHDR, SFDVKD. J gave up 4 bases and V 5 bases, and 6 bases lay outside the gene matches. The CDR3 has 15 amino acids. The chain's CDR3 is CATSAAGGGNQPQHF. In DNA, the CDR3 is TGTGCCACCAGTGCCGCAGGGGGCGGGAATCAGCCCCAGCATTTT.

CDR3 DNA: TGTGCCAGCAGACCGGCGTCCACAGATACGCAGTATTTT. Amino acid sequence: CASRPASTDTQYF. This chain links TRBV7-3 with TRBJ2-3; D gene ambiguous. From germline, CDR1 is SGHTA and CDR2 FQGTGA. The CDR3 length is 13 residues. Trimming stripped 6 bases from V and 2 bases from J, with 9 bases between. Supplemented by reference TRBV7-3 and TRBJ2-3, the full variable domain reads GAGVSQTPSNKVTEKGKYVELRCDPISGHTALYWYRQSLGQGPEFLIYFQGTGAADDSGLPNDRFFAVRPEGSVSTLKIQRTERGDSAVYLCASRPASTDTQYFGPGTRLTVL.

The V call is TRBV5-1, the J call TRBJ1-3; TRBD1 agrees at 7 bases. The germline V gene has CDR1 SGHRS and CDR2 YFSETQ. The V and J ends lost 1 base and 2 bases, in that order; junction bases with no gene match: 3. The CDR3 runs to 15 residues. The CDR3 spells CASSLTGATGNTIYF. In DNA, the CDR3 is TGCGCCAGCAGCTTGACAGGGGCTACTGGAAACACCATATATTTT.

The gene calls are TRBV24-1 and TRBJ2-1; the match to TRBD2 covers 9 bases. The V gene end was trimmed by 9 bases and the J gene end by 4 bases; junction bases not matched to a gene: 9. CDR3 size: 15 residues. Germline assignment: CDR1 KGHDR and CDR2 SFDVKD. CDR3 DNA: TGTGCCACCGATAGCGGGGGTAATTTTTACAATGAGCAGTTCTTC. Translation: CATDSGGNFYNEQFF.

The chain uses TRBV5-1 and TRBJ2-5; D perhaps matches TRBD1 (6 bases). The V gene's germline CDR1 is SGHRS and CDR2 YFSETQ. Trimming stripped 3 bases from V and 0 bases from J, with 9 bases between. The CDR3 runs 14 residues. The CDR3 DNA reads TGCGCCAGCAGCTCGACAGGAAACCAAGAGACCCAGTACTTC. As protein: CASSSTGNQETQYF. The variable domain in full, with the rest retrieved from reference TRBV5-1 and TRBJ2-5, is KAGVTQTPRYLIKTRGQQVTLSCSPISGHRSVSWYQQTPGQGLQFLFEYFSETQRNKGNFPGRFSGRQFSNSRSEMNVSTLELGDSALYLCASSSTGNQETQYFGPGTRLLVL.

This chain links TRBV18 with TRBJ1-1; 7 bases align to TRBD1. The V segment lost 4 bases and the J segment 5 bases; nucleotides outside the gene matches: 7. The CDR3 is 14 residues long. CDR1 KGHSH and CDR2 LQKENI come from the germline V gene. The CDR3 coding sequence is TGTGCCAGCTCACTACCGACAGGGAGGACTGAAGCTTTCTTT. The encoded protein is CASSLPTGRTEAFF.

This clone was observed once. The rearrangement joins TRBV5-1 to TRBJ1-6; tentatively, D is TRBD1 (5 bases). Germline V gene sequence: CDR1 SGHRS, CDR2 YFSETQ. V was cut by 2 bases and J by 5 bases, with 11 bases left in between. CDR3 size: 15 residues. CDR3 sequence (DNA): TGCGCCAGCAGCTTTGGGACGGTGAATAATTCACCCCTCCACTTT. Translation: CASSFGTVNNSPLHF.

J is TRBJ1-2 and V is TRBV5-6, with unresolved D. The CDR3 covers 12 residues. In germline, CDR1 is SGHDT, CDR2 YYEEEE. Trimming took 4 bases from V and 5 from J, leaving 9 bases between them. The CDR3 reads CASSRVTYGYTF. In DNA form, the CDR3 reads TGTGCCAGCAGCCGTGTCACATATGGCTACACCTTC. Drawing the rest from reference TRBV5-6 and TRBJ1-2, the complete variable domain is DAGVTQSPTHLIKTRGQQVTLRCSPKSGHDTVSWYQQALGQGPQFIFQYYEEEERQRGNFPDRFSGHQFPNYSSELNVNALLLGDSALYLCASSRVTYGYTFGSGTRLTVV.

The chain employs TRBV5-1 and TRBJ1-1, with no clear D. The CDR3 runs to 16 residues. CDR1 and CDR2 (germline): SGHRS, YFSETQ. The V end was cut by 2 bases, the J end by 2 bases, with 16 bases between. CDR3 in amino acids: CASSLWFSESNTEAFF. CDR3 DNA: TGCGCCAGCAGCTTATGGTTTTCGGAAAGCAACACTGAAGCTTTCTTT.

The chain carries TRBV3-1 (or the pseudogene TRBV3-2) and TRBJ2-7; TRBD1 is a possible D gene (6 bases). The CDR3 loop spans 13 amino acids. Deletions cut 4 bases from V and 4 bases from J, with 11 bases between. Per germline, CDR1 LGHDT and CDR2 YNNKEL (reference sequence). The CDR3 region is CASSLGQSYEQYV. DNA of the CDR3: TGTGCCAGCAGCCTTGGACAGAGTTACGAGCAGTACGTC.

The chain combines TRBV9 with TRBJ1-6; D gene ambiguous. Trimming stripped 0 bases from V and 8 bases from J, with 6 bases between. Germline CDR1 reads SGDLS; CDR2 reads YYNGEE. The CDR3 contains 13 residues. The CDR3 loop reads CASSVGWDSPLHF. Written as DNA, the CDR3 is TGTGCCAGCAGCGTAGGGTGGGATTCACCCCTCCACTTT.

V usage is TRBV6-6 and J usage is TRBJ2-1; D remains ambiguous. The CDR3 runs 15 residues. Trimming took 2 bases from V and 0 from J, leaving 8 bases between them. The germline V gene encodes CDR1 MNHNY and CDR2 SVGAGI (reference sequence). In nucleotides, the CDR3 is TGTGCCAGCAGTTACCTAGATAGCTCCTACAATGAGCAGTTCTTC. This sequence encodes CASSYLDSSYNEQFF.

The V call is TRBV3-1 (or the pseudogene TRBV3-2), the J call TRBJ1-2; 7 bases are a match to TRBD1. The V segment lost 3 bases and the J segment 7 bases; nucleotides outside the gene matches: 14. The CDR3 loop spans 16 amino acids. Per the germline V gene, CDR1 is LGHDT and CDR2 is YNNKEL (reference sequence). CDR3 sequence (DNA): TGTGCCAGCAGCCATTTGACAGGGAAATATGGTAGTGGCTACACCTTC. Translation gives CASSHLTGKYGSGYTF.

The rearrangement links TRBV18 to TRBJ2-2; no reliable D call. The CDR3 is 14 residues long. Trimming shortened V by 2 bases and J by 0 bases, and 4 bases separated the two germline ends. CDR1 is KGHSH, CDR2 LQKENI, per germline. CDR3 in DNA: TGTGCCAGCTCACCAGTAGCGAACACCGGGGAGCTGTTTTTT. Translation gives CASSPVANTGELFF.

The CDR3 nucleotides read TGTGCCAGCAGTGAACTTAGGGGACAGGGGAGCGGCTACACCTTC. Protein: CASSELRGQGSGYTF. The chain has TRBV6-1 and TRBJ1-2, with 10 bases lining up with TRBD1. Trimming at V came to 2 bases and at J to 8 bases, leaving 8 bases not matched to a gene. CDR1 and CDR2 from the germline V gene are MNHNS and SASEGT. The CDR3 is 15 amino acids.

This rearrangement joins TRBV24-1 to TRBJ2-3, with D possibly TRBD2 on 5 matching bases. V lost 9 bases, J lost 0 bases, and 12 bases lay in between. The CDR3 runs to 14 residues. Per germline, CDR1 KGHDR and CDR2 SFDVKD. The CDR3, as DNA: TGTGCCACCCGGGATCCTTCTAGCACAGATACGCAGTATTTT. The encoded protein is CATRDPSSTDTQYF.

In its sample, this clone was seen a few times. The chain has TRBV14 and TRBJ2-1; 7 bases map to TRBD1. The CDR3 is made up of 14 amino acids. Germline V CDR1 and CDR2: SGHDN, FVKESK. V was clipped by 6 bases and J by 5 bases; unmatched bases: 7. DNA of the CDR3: TGTGCCAGCAGAATGACAGGGTTACACAATGAGCAGTTCTTC. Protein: CASRMTGLHNEQFF.

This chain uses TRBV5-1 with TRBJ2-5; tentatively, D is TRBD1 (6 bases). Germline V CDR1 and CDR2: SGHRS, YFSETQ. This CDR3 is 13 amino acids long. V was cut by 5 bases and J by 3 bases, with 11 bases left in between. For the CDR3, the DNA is TGCGCCAGCAGGTTAAACAGGGAAGAGACCCAGTACTTC. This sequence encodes CASRLNREETQYF.

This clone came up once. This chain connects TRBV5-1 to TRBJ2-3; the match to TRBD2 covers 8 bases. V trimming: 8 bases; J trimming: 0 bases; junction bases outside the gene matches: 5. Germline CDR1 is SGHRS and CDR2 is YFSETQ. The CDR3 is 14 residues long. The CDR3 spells CASHIAGSTDTQYF. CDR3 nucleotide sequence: TGCGCCAGTCACATAGCGGGAAGCACAGATACGCAGTATTTT. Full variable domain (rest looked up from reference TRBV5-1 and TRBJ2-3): KAGVTQTPRYLIKTRGQQVTLSCSPISGHRSVSWYQQTPGQGLQFLFEYFSETQRNKGNFPGRFSGRQFSNSRSEMNVSTLELGDSALYLCASHIAGSTDTQYFGPGTRLTVL.

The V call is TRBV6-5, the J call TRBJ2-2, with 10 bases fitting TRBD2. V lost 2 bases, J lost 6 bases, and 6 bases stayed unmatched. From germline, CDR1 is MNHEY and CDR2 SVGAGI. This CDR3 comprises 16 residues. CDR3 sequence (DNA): TGTGCCAGCAGTTACCGGGCTAGCGGGGGTTCCGGGGAGCTGTTTTTT. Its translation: CASSYRASGGSGELFF.

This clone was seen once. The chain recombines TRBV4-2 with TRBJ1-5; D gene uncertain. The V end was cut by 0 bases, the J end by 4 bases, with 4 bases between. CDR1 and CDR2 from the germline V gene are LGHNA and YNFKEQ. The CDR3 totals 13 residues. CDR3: CASSQDWNQPQHF. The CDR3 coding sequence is TGTGCCAGCAGCCAAGATTGGAATCAGCCCCAGCATTTT.

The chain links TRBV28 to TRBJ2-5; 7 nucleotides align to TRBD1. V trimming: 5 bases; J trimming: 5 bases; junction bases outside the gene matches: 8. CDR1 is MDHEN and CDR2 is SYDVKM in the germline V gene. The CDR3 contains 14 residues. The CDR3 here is CASSTPTGMETQYF. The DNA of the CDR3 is TGTGCCAGCAGTACACCGACAGGGATGGAGACCCAGTACTTC.

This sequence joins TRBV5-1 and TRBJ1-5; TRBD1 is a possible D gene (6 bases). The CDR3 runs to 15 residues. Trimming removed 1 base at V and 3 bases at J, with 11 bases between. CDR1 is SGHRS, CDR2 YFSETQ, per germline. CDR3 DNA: TGCGCCAGCAGCTTGACAGGGACTGACAATCAGCCCCAGCATTTT. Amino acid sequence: CASSLTGTDNQPQHF. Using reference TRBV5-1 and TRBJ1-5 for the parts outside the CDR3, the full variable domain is KAGVTQTPRYLIKTRGQQVTLSCSPISGHRSVSWYQQTPGQGLQFLFEYFSETQRNKGNFPGRFSGRQFSNSRSEMNVSTLELGDSALYLCASSLTGTDNQPQHFGDGTRLSIL.

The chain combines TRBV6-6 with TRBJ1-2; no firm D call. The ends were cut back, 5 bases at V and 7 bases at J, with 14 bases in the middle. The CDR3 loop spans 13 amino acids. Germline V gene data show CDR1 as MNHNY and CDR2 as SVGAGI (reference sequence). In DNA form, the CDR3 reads TGTGCCAGCAGTCGAGACCCTCCAGGTGGCTACACCTTC. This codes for CASSRDPPGGYTF.

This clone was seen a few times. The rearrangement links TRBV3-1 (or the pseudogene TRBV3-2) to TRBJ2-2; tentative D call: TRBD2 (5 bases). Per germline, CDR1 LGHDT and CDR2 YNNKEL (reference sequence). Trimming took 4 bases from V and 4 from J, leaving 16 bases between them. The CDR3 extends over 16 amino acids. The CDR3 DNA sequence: TGTGCCAGCAGCCCCCTCGAGGGTTGGGTCACCGGGGAGCTGTTTTTT. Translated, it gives CASSPLEGWVTGELFF.

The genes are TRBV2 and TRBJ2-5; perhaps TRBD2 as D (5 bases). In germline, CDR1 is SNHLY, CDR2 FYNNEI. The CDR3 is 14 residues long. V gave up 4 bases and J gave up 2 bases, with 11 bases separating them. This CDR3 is CASSVRTAQETQYF. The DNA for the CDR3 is TGTGCCAGCAGTGTACGGACTGCTCAAGAGACCCAGTACTTC.

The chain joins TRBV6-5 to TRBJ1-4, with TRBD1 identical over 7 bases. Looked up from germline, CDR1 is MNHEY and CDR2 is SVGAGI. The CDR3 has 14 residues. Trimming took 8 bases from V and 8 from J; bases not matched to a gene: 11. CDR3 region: CASYKGGSLEKLFF. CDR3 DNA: TGTGCCAGCTACAAAGGGGGCAGCTTGGAAAAACTGTTTTTT.

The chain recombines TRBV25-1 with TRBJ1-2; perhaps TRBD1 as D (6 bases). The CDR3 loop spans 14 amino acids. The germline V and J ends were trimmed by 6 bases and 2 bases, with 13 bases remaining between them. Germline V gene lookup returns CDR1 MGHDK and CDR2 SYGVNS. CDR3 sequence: CASRPTGANYGYTF. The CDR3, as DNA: TGTGCCAGCAGGCCGACAGGTGCAAACTATGGCTACACCTTC.